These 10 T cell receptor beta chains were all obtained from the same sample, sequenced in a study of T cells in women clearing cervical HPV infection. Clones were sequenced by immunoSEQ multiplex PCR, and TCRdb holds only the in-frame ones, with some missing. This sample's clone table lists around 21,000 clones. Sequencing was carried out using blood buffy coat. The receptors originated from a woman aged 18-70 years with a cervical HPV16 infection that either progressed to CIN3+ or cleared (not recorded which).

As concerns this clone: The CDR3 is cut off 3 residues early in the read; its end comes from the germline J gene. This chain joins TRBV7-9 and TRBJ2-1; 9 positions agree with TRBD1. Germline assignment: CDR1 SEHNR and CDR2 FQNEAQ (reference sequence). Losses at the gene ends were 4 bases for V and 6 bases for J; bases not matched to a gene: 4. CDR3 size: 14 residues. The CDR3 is CASSSNRGRNEQFF. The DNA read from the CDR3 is TGTGCCAGCAGCTCCAACAGGGGGCGCAATGAG.

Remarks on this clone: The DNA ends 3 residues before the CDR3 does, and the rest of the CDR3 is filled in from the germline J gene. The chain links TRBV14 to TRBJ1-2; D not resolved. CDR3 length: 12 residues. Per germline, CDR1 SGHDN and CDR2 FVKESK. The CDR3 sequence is CASSLSSYDYTF. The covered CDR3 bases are TGTGCCAGCAGCCTAAGCTCCTACGAC.

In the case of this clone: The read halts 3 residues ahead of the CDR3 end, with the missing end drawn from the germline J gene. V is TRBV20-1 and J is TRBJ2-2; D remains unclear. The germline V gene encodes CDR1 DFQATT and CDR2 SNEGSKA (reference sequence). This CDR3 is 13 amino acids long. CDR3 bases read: TGCAGTGCTAGATCCCCCCCTAATGAAAAG. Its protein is CSARSPPNEK. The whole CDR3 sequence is CSARSPPNEKLFF.

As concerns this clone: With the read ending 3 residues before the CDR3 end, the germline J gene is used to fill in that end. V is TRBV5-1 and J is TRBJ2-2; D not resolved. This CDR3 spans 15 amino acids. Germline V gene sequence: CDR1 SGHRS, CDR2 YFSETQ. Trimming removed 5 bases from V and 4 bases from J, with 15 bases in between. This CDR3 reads CASSFVPLFTGELFF. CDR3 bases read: TGCGCCAGCAGTTTTGTCCCTCTATTCACCGGGGAG.

The CDR3 here is CASSLQGGNSPLHF. The sequenced part of the CDR3 DNA is TGTGCCAGCAGCTTACAGGGAGGGAATTCACCC. The genes are TRBV7-9 and TRBJ1-6, with a possible D match to TRBD1 (5 bases). The read gets to within 3 residues of the CDR3 end, and the germline J gene fills in the rest. Trimming removed 2 bases from V and 7 bases from J, with 9 bases in between. The CDR3 covers 14 residues. Germline V gene data show CDR1 as SEHNR and CDR2 as FQNEAQ (reference sequence). The whole variable domain, filled in from reference TRBV7-9 and TRBJ1-6, reads DTGVSQNPRHKITKRGQNVTFRCDPISEHNRLYWYRQTLGQGPEFLTYFQNEAQLEKSRLLSDRFSAERPKGSFSTLEIQRTEQGDSAMYLCASSLQGGNSPLHFGNGTRLTVT.

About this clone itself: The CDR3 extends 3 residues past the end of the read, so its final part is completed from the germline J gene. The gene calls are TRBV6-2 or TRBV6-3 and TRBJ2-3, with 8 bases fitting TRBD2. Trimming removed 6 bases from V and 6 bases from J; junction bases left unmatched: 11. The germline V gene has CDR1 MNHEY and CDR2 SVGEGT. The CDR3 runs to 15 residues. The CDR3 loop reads CASSRAGGGGDTQYF. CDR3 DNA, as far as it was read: TGTGCCAGCAGCCGTGCCGGGGGGGGCGGGGATACG.

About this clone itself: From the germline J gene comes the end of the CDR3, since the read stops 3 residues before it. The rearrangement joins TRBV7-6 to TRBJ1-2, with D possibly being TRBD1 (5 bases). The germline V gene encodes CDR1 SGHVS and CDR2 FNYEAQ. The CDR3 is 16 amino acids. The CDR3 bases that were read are TGTGCCAGCAGCTTAGGTAGCGGGGGATCCACAGATACC. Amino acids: CASSLGSGGSTDT. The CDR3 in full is CASSLGSGGSTDTYTF.

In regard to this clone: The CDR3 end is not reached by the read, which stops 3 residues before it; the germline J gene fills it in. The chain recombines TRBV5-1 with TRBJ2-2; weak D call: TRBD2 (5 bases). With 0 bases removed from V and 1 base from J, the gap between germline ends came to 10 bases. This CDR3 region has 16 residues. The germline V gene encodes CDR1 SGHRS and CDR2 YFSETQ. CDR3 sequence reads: CASSLASRGNTGELFF. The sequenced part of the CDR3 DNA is TGCGCCAGCAGCTTGGCCTCCCGGGGGAACACCGGGGAG. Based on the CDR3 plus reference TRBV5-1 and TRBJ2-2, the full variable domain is KAGVTQTPRYLIKTRGQQVTLSCSPISGHRSVSWYQQTPGQGLQFLFEYFSETQRNKGNFPGRFSGRQFSNSRSEMNVSTLELGDSALYLCASSLASRGNTGELFFGEGSRLTVL.

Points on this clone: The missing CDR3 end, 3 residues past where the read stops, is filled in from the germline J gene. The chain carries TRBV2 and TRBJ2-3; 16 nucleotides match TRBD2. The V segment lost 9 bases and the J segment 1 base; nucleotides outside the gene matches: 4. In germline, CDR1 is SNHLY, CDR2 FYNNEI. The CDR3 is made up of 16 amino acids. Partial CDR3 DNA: TGTGCCAGTCCGGGACTAGCGGGGGGGCGCACAGATACG. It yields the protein CASPGLAGGRTDT. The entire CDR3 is CASPGLAGGRTDTQYF.

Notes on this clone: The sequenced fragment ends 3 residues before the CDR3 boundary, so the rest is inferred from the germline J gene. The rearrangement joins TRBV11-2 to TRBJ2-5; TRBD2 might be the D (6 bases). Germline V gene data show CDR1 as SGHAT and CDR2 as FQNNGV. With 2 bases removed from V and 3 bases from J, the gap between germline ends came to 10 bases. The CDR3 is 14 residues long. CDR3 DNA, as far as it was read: TGTGCCAGCAGCTTAATCCCGGGGGAAGAGACC. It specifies CASSLIPGEET. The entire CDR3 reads CASSLIPGEETQYF.